The present T cell receptor (beta chain) was sequenced within a study of shared clonotypes between healthy human individuals. In the study overall: Per-donor plates numbered three CD4 naive, three CD4 memory, two CD8 naive and one CD8 memory. Broader study findings: Memory subsets had estimated richness that was generally smaller than that of naive subsets.

J gave up 6 bases and V 6 bases, and 10 bases lay outside the gene matches. Germline V lookup: CDR1 MNHEY, CDR2 SMNVEV (reference sequence). The CDR3 spans 14 residues. Naive CD8 cells lacked CD45RO and underwent positive selection for CCR7, leaving out terminally differentiated effector memory CD45RA+ cells. Donors included only healthy HIV-negative adults lacking recent acute infections or vaccinations. Caucasian adults residing in Nashville, Tennessee made up all the donors. Method: immunoSEQ multiplex PCR; TCRdb's copy keeps in-frame clones and lacks some. The sample contains roughly 590,000 clones, roughly 96% of which appear only once. With regard to this clone: Its antigen is unidentified.

The TCR sequence derives from a woman in her 30s in good health. Sequenced material: naive CD8+ T cells sorted from blood. This chain links TRBV27 with TRBJ1-2; 7 bases fit TRBD1. In DNA form, the CDR3 reads TGTGCCAGCAGCTTAGAGACAGGGATAAATGGCTACACCTTC. Protein sequence: CASSLETGINGYTF.